The source of this T cell receptor beta chain is a study of blood T cell repertoires in COVID-19. For the study at large: Researchers got acute and convalescent COVID-19 samples from the United States, Italy and Spain. The analysed material was cDNA or gDNA that came from T cells, B-cell-depleted T cells, or PBMCs.

In germline, CDR1 is LNHDA, CDR2 SQIVND (reference sequence). V shed 2 bases and J 6 bases; nucleotides not matched to a gene: 3. The CDR3 extends over 13 amino acids. Original methodology: Reference gene primers were amplified, and this amplification served to estimate nucleated cell counts. Measured with immunoSEQ multiplex PCR; TCRdb has only the in-frame clones, and not every one. D and trimming were read from the DNA, whereas the V and J calls and clone size are those reported in that table. Here the sample spans 150,000 to 200,000 clones, 90% being singletons. The rearrangement joins TRBV19 to TRBJ2-7; TRBD2 agrees at 8 bases. This clonotype was sampled from a man aged 55 to 70 with active or convalescent COVID-19. Sequencing was done on a sample of peripheral blood. CDR3 in DNA: TGTGCCAGTAGTATAATGGCGGGGGGCGAGCAGTACTTC. Amino acid sequence: CASSIMAGGEQYF.